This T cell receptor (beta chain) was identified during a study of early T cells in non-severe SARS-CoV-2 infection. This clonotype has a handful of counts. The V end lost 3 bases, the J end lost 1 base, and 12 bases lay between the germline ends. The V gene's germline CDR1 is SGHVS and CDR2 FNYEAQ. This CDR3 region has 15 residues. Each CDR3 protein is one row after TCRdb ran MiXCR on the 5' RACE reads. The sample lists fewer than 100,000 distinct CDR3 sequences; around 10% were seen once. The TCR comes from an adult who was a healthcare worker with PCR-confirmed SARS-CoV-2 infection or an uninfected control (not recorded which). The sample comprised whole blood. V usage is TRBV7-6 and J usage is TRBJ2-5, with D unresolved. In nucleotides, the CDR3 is TGTGCCAGCAGCTTGTCTGGAAACTCCCAAGAGACCCAGTACTTC. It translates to CASSLSGNSQETQYF. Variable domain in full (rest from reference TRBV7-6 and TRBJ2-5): GAGVSQSPRYKVTKRGQDVALRCDPISGHVSLYWYRQALGQGPEFLTYFNYEAQQDKSGLPNDRFSAERPEGSISTLTIQRTEQRDSAMYRCASSLSGNSQETQYFGPGTRLLVL.